This entry features one T cell receptor beta chain sequence. The assay was immunoSEQ multiplex PCR, and TCRdb's table has in-frame clones only and misses some. The data contain 350,000 to 450,000 clones, about 90% of them singletons. Treatment given: 15 to 20 received Ad26.COV2.S at low or high dose, single or two shots; a few received placebo; per-sample allocation not given. Sampling was done on day 63 after the first vaccine or placebo injection. The data originate from a study of Ad26.COV2.S vaccination and SARS-CoV-2 variants. Study details: A participant enrolled in the COV1001 Ad26.COV2.S trial arm provided the sample. Once, or twice with 56 days between doses, Ad26.COV2.S was given intramuscularly.

Sample: peripheral blood, taken in a trial of Ad26.COV2.S vaccine versus placebo. This sequence originates from a person aged 18-65 years who received the Ad26.COV2.S COVID-19 vaccine or a placebo.

The CDR3 here is CASSLTGQPNYGYTF. The CDR3, as DNA: TGCGCCAGCAGCTTGACGGGACAGCCTAACTATGGCTACACCTTC. The chain is built from TRBV5-1 and TRBJ1-2, with 7 bases aligning to TRBD1. Germline V lookup: CDR1 SGHRS, CDR2 YFSETQ. Trimming cost V 1 base and J 0 bases; bases outside gene matches: 3. This CDR3 region has 15 residues.